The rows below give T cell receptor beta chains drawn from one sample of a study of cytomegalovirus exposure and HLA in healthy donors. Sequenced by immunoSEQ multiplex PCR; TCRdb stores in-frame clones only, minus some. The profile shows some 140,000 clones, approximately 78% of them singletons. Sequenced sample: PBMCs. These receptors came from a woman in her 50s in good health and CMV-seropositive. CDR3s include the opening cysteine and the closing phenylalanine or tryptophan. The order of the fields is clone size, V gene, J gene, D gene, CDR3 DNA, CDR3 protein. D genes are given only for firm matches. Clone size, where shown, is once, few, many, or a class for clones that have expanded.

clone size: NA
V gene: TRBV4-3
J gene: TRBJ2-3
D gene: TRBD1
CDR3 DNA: TGCGCCAGCAGCCAGAGCATGACAGGGGGAGTTTCGGATACGCAGTATTTT
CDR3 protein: CASSQSMTGGVSDTQYF

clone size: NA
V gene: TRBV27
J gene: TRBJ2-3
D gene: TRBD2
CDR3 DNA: TGTGCCAGCAGAGTAGCGGGAGGGTCCCCTTTTAGCACAGATACGCAGTATTTT
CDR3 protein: CASRVAGGSPFSTDTQYF

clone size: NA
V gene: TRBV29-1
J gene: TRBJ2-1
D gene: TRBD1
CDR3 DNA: TGCAGCGTTTATGGTGCAGGGGGAGTCAATGAGCAGTTCTTC
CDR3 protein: CSVYGAGGVNEQFF

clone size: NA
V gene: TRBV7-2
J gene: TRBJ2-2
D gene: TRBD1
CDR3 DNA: TGTGCCAGCAGCTTCGGACAGGGGTCCGGGGAGCTGTTTTTT
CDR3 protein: CASSFGQGSGELFF

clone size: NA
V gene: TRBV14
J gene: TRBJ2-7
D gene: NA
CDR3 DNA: TGTGCCAGCAGCCATACTCGAATAGAGCAGTACTTC
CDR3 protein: CASSHTRIEQYF

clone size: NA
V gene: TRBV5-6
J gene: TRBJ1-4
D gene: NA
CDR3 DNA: TGTGCCAGCAGCTTGCCTAGACAGGTTGGGGGAGAAAAACTGTTTTTT
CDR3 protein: CASSLPRQVGGEKLFF

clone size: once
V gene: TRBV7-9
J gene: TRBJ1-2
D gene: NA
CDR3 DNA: TGTGCCAGCAGCTTAGGTCTTGGCTACACCTTC
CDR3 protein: CASSLGLGYTF

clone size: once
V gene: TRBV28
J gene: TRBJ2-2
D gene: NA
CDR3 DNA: TGTGCCAGCAGTTATCTCACCGGGGAGCTGTTTTTT
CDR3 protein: CASSYLTGELFF

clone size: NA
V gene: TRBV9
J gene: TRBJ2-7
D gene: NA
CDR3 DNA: TGTGCCAGCAGCGTAGGCGGAGCCCGAGCCTACGAGCAGTACTTC
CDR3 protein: CASSVGGARAYEQYF

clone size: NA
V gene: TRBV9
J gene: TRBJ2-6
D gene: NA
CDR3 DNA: TGTGCCAGCAGCGTAGATTTGAGCTCTGGGGCCAACGTCCTGACTTTC
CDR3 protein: CASSVDLSSGANVLTF

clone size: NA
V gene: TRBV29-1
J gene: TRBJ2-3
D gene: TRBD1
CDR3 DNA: TGCAGCGTCGGGACAGGGGGCCAAGATACGCAGTATTTT
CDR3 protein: CSVGTGGQDTQYF

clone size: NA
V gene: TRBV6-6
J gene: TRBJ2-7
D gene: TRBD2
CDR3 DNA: TGTGCCAGCAGCCCCGAGAAGCGGGGCTCCTACGAGCAGTACTTC
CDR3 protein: CASSPEKRGSYEQYF

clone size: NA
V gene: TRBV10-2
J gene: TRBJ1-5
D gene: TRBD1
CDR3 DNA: TGCGCCAGCAGTGACCGGGGACAGGGGAATTTGCCCCAGCATTTT
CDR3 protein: CASSDRGQGNLPQHF

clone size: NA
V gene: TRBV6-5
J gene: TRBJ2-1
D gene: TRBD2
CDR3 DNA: TGTGCCAGCAGCATTAGCGGGAGGCCCTACAATGAGCAGTTCTTC
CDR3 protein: CASSISGRPYNEQFF

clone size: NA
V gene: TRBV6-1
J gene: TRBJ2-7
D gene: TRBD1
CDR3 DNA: TGTGCCAGCAGACAGGGGACAGGAGCCTACGAGCAGTACTTC
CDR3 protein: CASRQGTGAYEQYF

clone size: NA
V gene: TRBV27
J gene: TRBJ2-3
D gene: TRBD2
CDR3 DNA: TGTGCCAGCAGTTGGGGAGGGACCGCAGATACGCAGTATTTT
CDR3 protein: CASSWGGTADTQYF

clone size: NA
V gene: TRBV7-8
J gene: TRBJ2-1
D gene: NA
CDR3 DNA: TGTGCCAGCAGCTCATTCTCTAAGGGGGCCTACAATGAGCAGTTCTTC
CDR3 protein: CASSSFSKGAYNEQFF

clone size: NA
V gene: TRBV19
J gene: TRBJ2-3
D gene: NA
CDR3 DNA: TGTGCCAGTAGTATCAACCCCAAGCGGGATACGCAGTATTTT
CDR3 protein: CASSINPKRDTQYF

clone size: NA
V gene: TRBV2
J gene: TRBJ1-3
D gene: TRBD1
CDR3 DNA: TGTGCCAGCAGTGAGCGACAGGGGGGGAACACCATATATTTT
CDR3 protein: CASSERQGGNTIYF

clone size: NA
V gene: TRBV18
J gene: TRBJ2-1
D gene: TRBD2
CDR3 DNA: TGTGCCAGCTCAGGTGGGACTAGCGGGGAAAGGGAGCAGTTCTTC
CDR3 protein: CASSGGTSGEREQFF

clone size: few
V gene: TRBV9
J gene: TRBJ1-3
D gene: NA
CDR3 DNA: TGTGCCAGCAGCGCCTCGGACACCATATATTTT
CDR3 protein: CASSASDTIYF

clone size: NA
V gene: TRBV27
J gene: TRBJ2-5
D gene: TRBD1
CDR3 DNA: TGTGCCAGCAGTTCGAAACAGGGGGTTAGGGAGACCCAGTACTTC
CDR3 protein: CASSSKQGVRETQYF

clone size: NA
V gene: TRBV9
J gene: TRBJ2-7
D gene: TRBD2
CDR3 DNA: TGTGCCAGCAGCGGGGGACTAGCCTACGAGCAGTACTTC
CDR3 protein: CASSGGLAYEQYF

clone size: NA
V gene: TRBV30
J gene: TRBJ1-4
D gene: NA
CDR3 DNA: TGTGCCTGGGGGGCCTCGGGGGCTAATGAAAAACTGTTTTTT
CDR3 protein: CAWGASGANEKLFF

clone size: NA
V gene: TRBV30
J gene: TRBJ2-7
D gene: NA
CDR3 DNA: TGTGCCTGGAGTCGGCGGGCAACCTACGGCGAGCAGTACTTC
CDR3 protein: CAWSRRATYGEQYF

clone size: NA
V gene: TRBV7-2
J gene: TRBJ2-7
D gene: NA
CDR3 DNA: TGTGCCAGCAGCTACCGGGACGGGACTTACGAGCAGTACTTC
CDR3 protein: CASSYRDGTYEQYF

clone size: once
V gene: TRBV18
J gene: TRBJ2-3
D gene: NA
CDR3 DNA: TGTGCCAGCTCACAGAATCTAGCGGCCCAGGGGGATACGCAGTATTTT
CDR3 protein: CASSQNLAAQGDTQYF

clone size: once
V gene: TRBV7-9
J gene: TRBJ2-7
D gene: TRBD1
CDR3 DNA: TGTGCCAGCAACCAACTGGACAGGGGGAGGAACGAGCAGTACTTC
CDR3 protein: CASNQLDRGRNEQYF

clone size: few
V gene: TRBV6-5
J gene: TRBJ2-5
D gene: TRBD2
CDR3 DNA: TGTGCCAGCAGGCTACGGGGGGGCGCCCAGTACTTC
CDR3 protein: CASRLRGGAQYF

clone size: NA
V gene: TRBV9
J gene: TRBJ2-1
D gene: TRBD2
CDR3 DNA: TGTGCCAGCAGCTCGACTAGCGGACAGAAGAATGAGCAGTTCTTC
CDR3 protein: CASSSTSGQKNEQFF

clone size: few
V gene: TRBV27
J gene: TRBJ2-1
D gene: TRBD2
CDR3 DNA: TGTGCCAGCAGCACGGGACTAGCGGGAGCTCGGTTCTTC
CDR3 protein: CASSTGLAGARFF